The entry that follows covers one TCR beta chain sequence. Assay: immunoSEQ multiplex PCR; the TCRdb copy retains only in-frame clones and omits some. The table has 200,000 to 250,000 clones, roughly 94% seen once. The data are from a study of control samples from healthy donors and cancer patients. Per the germline V gene, CDR1 is ENHRY and CDR2 is SYGVKD. CDR3 length: 12 residues. Trimming pared 8 bases from V and 5 bases from J, leaving 12 bases between. The TCR was taken from a man in his forties or fifties in good health. This chain connects TRBV10-3 to TRBJ2-5; tentative D call: TRBD2 (6 bases). Input material: blood. The CDR3 here is CAISPGVETQYF. Written as DNA, the CDR3 is TGTGCCATCTCCCCGGGGGTGGAGACCCAGTACTTC.